Shown below are 27 T cell receptor beta chains from a single sample sequenced in a study of CD8+ T cells in alopecia areata. Treatment given: oral pan-JAK inhibitor, 5-10 mg twice daily. Extraction of RNA preceded its reverse transcription into cDNA, which served as the sequencing template. TCRdb's table, derived via immunoSEQ multiplex PCR, lists solely in-frame clones and lacks some. The sample comprises fewer than 200,000 clones, less than 70% of which are singletons, and over 12% rests with the top ten. Sequenced here: CD4+ T cells sorted from blood, sampled at week 24, from a patient treated with tofacitinib. These receptors were obtained from a human donor with alopecia areata.

The chain uses TRBV30 and TRBJ1-2, with D perhaps TRBD1 (5 bases). The germline CDR1 and CDR2 sequences are GTSNPN and SVGIG (reference sequence). This CDR3 has 12 residues. V was cut by 0 bases and J by 6 bases, with 8 bases left in between. The CDR3 region has the DNA TGTGCCTGGAGTGTTTGGGGGGATGGCTACACCTTC. Its translation: CAWSVWGDGYTF.

The rearrangement links TRBV6-5 to TRBJ1-2; 8 nucleotides line up with TRBD1. Trimming at V came to 6 bases and at J to 4 bases, leaving 4 bases not matched to a gene. Germline CDR1 reads MNHEY; CDR2 reads SVGAGI. This CDR3 has 13 residues. CDR3 loop: CASSDRGSYGYTF. The CDR3 DNA reads as TGTGCCAGCAGCGACAGGGGTAGCTATGGCTACACCTTC.

The genes are TRBV7-8 and TRBJ2-3; TRBD1 might be the D (6 bases). Germline V lookup: CDR1 SGHVS, CDR2 FQNEAQ. V was shortened by 5 bases and J by 2 bases, with 20 bases between the two germline ends. This CDR3 has 17 amino acids. CDR3 region: CASSPRPAGATTDTQYF. For the CDR3, the DNA is TGTGCCAGCAGCCCAAGACCCGCAGGGGCCACCACAGATACGCAGTATTTT.

The chain has TRBV9 and TRBJ2-3, with 12 bases aligning to TRBD2. Germline CDR1 SGDLS, CDR2 YYNGEE. V trimming: 0 bases; J trimming: 9 bases; junction bases outside the gene matches: 20. The CDR3 loop spans 20 amino acids. Here the CDR3 DNA reads TGTGCCAGCAGCGTAGGGCCACTAGCGGGGGGACCGTCCTCTGGTGGCACGCAGTATTTT. It codes for CASSVGPLAGGPSSGGTQYF.

The genes are TRBV19 and TRBJ2-7, with a weak D call TRBD1 (6 bases). The length of the CDR3 is 15 residues. CDR1 and CDR2 from the germline V gene are LNHDA and SQIVND (reference sequence). The V end lost 7 bases, the J end lost 0 bases, and 16 bases lay between the germline ends. The CDR3 here is CASKDMDSSSYEQYF. CDR3 in DNA: TGTGCCAGTAAGGACATGGACAGTAGCTCCTACGAGCAGTACTTC. Supplemented by reference TRBV19 and TRBJ2-7, the full variable domain reads DGGITQSPKYLFRKEGQNVTLSCEQNLNHDAMYWYRQDPGQGLRLIYYSQIVNDFQKGDIAEGYSVSREKKESFPLTVTSAQKNPTAFYLCASKDMDSSSYEQYFGPGTRLTVT.

This chain joins TRBV9 and TRBJ2-5, with 9 bases fitting TRBD1. J gave up 2 bases and V 0 bases, and 8 bases lay outside the gene matches. The germline gives CDR1 SGDLS, CDR2 YYNGEE. CDR3 size: 17 residues. The CDR3 nucleotides are TGTGCCAGCAGCGTAGCTACGCCAGGGACAGGGCAAGAGACCCAGTACTTC. Protein product: CASSVATPGTGQETQYF.

The genes are TRBV5-1 and TRBJ2-3, with 11 bases matching TRBD1. J gave up 0 bases and V 3 bases, and 3 bases lay outside the gene matches. The V gene's germline CDR1 is SGHRS and CDR2 YFSETQ. The CDR3 sequence is 16 residues long. The CDR3 sequence is CASSYGQGASTDTQYF. The CDR3 coding sequence is TGCGCCAGCAGCTACGGACAGGGGGCTAGCACAGATACGCAGTATTTT.

The table lists this clone with many counts. This specimen includes other DNA sequences encoding the same CDR3. The genes are TRBV12-5 and TRBJ2-2, with 8 bases matching TRBD1. The trim removed 2 bases at V and 7 bases at J, leaving 6 bases unmatched. The CDR3 sequence is 15 residues long. Germline CDR1 reads LGHNT; CDR2 reads FRNRAP. CDR3 coding DNA: TGTGCTAGTGGTTTGCGACAGGGGCCTTACGGGGAGCTGTTTTTT. It translates to CASGLRQGPYGELFF.

The CDR3 nucleotides are TGTGCCACCAGCAGAGGGGGGGGTCGGAATCAGCCCCAGCATTTT. This gives the protein CATSRGGGRNQPQHF. The V call is TRBV15, the J call TRBJ1-5; tentatively, D is TRBD1 (5 bases). The CDR3 is 15 amino acids. V lost 1 base, J lost 4 bases, and 11 bases lay in between. Looked up from germline, CDR1 is LNHNV and CDR2 is YYDKDF (reference sequence). The full variable domain, its missing parts supplied by reference TRBV15 and TRBJ1-5, is DAMVIQNPRYQVTQFGKPVTLSCSQTLNHNVMYWYQQKSSQAPKLLFHYYDKDFNNEADTPDNFQSRRPNTSFCFLDIRSPGLGDTAMYLCATSRGGGRNQPQHFGDGTRLSIL.

The CDR3 loop reads CASSARTVMAEAFF. CDR3 nucleotides: TGTGCCAGCAGCGCTCGGACAGTGATGGCTGAAGCTTTCTTT. J is TRBJ1-1 and V is TRBV14; the D gene is possibly TRBD1 (6 bases). Between the trimmed V and J ends, which lost 5 bases and 6 bases, there was a span of 16 bases. The CDR3 is 14 residues long. Germline V CDR1 and CDR2: SGHDN, FVKESK.

This chain connects TRBV30 to TRBJ1-2; D not resolved. Trimming pared 3 bases from V and 5 bases from J, leaving 13 bases between. There are 13 residues in the CDR3. Germline V gene lookup returns CDR1 GTSNPN and CDR2 SVGIG (reference sequence). The CDR3 sequence: CAWRPKGVYGYTF. The CDR3 DNA follows: TGTGCCTGGAGGCCGAAGGGAGTGTATGGCTACACCTTC.

The rearrangement uses TRBV29-1 and TRBJ2-3; D is uncertain. V lost 6 bases to trimming and J lost 5 bases, with 15 bases between them. Germline assignment: CDR1 SQVTM and CDR2 ANQGSEA. The CDR3 covers 13 residues. The CDR3 coding sequence is TGCAGCGTGCAGCCGCCCTCAAAAGATACGCAGTATTTT. Translating it yields CSVQPPSKDTQYF.

The genes are TRBV11-2 and TRBJ2-6; D possibly corresponds to TRBD1 (6 bases). The CDR3 has 19 residues. Trimming pared 5 bases from V and 0 bases from J, leaving 20 bases between. The germline V gene encodes CDR1 SGHAT and CDR2 FQNNGV. This CDR3 reads CASSRSDSRRNSGANVLTF. CDR3 bases: TGTGCCAGCAGCCGTTCGGACAGCCGAAGAAACTCTGGGGCCAACGTCCTGACTTTC.

This clone was recorded a few times. The chain is built from TRBV29-1 and TRBJ2-5; 9 bases align to TRBD1. V lost 4 bases, J lost 5 bases, and 8 bases stayed unmatched. The CDR3 spans 14 residues. Per the germline V gene, CDR1 is SQVTM and CDR2 is ANQGSEA. In DNA form, the CDR3 reads TGCAGCGTTGCGGACAGGGGCTCCTGGGAGACCCAGTACTTC. It encodes CSVADRGSWETQYF.

The chain combines TRBV19 with TRBJ1-2; no clear D gene. Germline V gives CDR1 LNHDA, CDR2 SQIVND (reference sequence). V dropped 7 bases and J dropped 0 bases, with 9 bases sitting between them. This CDR3 has 13 residues. CDR3 protein: CASMEFANYGYTF. Written as DNA, the CDR3 is TGTGCCAGTATGGAGTTTGCTAACTATGGCTACACCTTC. Looking up the rest from reference TRBV19 and TRBJ1-2 gives the full variable domain: DGGITQSPKYLFRKEGQNVTLSCEQNLNHDAMYWYRQDPGQGLRLIYYSQIVNDFQKGDIAEGYSVSREKKESFPLTVTSAQKNPTAFYLCASMEFANYGYTFGSGTRLTVV.

The chain joins TRBV29-1 to TRBJ2-5; TRBD1 matches at 9 bases. Germline V gene sequence: CDR1 SQVTM, CDR2 ANQGSEA. This CDR3 is 16 amino acids long. Germline trimming cut 4 bases from V and 5 bases from J; bases unmatched to any gene: 14. The CDR3 region is CSVGWGQGVFSETQYF. As DNA, the CDR3 is TGCAGCGTTGGGTGGGGACAGGGCGTATTTAGCGAGACCCAGTACTTC. Combining the CDR3 with reference TRBV29-1 and TRBJ2-5 gives the whole variable domain SAVISQKPSRDICQRGTSLTIQCQVDSQVTMMFWYRQQPGQSLTLIATANQGSEATYESGFVIDKFPISRPNLTFSTLTVSNMSPEDSSIYLCSVGWGQGVFSETQYFGPGTRLLVL.

The CDR3 sequence is CASARTGFGETQYF. The CDR3 nucleotides read TGTGCCAGCGCTCGGACAGGGTTTGGAGAGACCCAGTACTTC. The V and J genes are TRBV2 and TRBJ2-5; TRBD1 agrees at 8 bases. V shed 8 bases and J 4 bases; nucleotides not matched to a gene: 9. This CDR3 comprises 14 residues. The germline V gene has CDR1 SNHLY and CDR2 FYNNEI.

The sample holds one count of this clone. The V and J genes are TRBV5-1 and TRBJ2-5; D gene ambiguous. The V gene lost 4 bases and the J gene lost 0 bases, with 4 bases spanning the gap. Germline values: CDR1 SGHRS, CDR2 YFSETQ. CDR3 size: 12 residues. CDR3 residues: CASSPHQETQYF. CDR3 DNA: TGCGCCAGCAGCCCGCACCAAGAGACCCAGTACTTC.

As DNA, the CDR3 is TGTGCCAGCACCCCAGCGGGGGGACCCAATGAGCAGTTCTTC. Amino acids: CASTPAGGPNEQFF. The chain combines TRBV28 with TRBJ2-1; 9 bases map to TRBD2. Unmatched junction bases numbered 7, after V lost 7 bases and J lost 6 bases. The length of the CDR3 is 14 residues. Germline loops: CDR1 MDHEN, CDR2 SYDVKM.

The gene calls are TRBV30 and TRBJ2-7, with D perhaps matching TRBD1 (6 bases). Per germline, CDR1 GTSNPN and CDR2 SVGIG (reference sequence). The germline V and J ends were trimmed by 6 bases and 1 base, with 13 bases remaining between them. The CDR3 sequence is 13 residues long. This chain's CDR3 is CACNRDGSYEQYF. The DNA for the CDR3 is TGTGCCTGCAACAGGGATGGGTCCTACGAGCAGTACTTC.

The chain carries TRBV5-1 and TRBJ1-2; weak D call: TRBD1 (5 bases). V was clipped by 0 bases and J by 8 bases, with 11 bases between them. Germline CDR1 SGHRS, CDR2 YFSETQ. This CDR3 spans 13 amino acids. CDR3 loop: CASSLDRTSGYTF. The CDR3 DNA sequence: TGCGCCAGCAGCTTGGACAGGACGTCCGGCTACACCTTC.

This rearrangement joins TRBV29-1 to TRBJ2-7, with TRBD2 as a possible D gene (6 bases). V shed 3 bases and J shed 3 bases, with 12 bases lying between them. Germline CDR1 SQVTM, CDR2 ANQGSEA. This CDR3 is 13 amino acids long. CDR3 region: CSVDGGSGYEQYF. In DNA, the CDR3 is TGCAGCGTTGATGGGGGGTCAGGCTACGAGCAGTACTTC.

The gene calls are TRBV7-8 and TRBJ1-4; tentative D call: TRBD1 (6 bases). Germline values: CDR1 SGHVS, CDR2 FQNEAQ. The CDR3 extends over 17 amino acids. Trimming shortened V by 2 bases and J by 3 bases, and 16 bases separated the two germline ends. The CDR3 bases are TGTGCCAGCAGCTTAAGGGCAGGGGTATGGGCTAATGAAAAACTGTTTTTT. This codes for CASSLRAGVWANEKLFF.

CDR3: CASRDGTGANEKLFF. The CDR3 coding sequence is TGTGCCAGCCGGGACGGGACTGGGGCTAATGAAAAACTGTTTTTT. V is TRBV6-1 and J is TRBJ1-4; tentatively, D is TRBD1 (5 bases). The germline gives CDR1 MNHNS, CDR2 SASEGT. The CDR3 consists of 15 residues. V was clipped by 8 bases and J by 3 bases, with 16 bases between them.

V and J are TRBV19 and TRBJ1-1; D gene ambiguous. The V and J ends lost 5 bases and 1 base respectively, with 14 bases between them. This CDR3 has 15 amino acids. Germline CDR1 LNHDA, CDR2 SQIVND (reference sequence). The CDR3 coding sequence is TGTGCCAGTAGTCCAGAGGTAACTCCGAACACTGAAGCTTTCTTT. It is translated as CASSPEVTPNTEAFF.

This chain joins TRBV2 and TRBJ2-4; the D gene could be TRBD1 or TRBD2 (6 bases each). Germline loops: CDR1 SNHLY, CDR2 FYNNEI. The V and J ends lost 2 bases and 8 bases respectively, with 16 bases between them. This CDR3 has 15 residues. CDR3 in DNA: TGTGCCAGCAGTGAAACGGCATTAAGGGGGGACATTCAGTACTTC. As protein: CASSETALRGDIQYF.

V gene TRBV29-1 combines with J gene TRBJ2-7; TRBD1 aligns across 9 bases. V shed 4 bases and J 0 bases; nucleotides not matched to a gene: 10. Germline CDR1 is SQVTM and CDR2 is ANQGSEA. The CDR3 contains 16 residues. Here the CDR3 reads CSVANPGTGSSYEQYF. DNA for the CDR3: TGCAGCGTTGCTAATCCCGGGACAGGGAGCTCCTACGAGCAGTACTTC.